A single sample gave rise to the 7 T cell receptor beta chains below, sequenced in a study of shared clonotypes between healthy human individuals. Sequenced by immunoSEQ multiplex PCR; TCRdb stores in-frame clones only, minus some. The sample contains hundreds of thousands of clones, roughly 70% of which appear only once. The material sequenced was memory CD4+ T cells sorted from blood. Subset given: CD45RA-negative fraction. These receptors originate from a woman aged 30 to 39 in good health.

J is TRBJ2-4 and V is TRBV19, with a tentative D call TRBD2 (6 bases). The CDR3 has 13 amino acids. The V gene's germline CDR1 is LNHDA and CDR2 SQIVND (reference sequence). Trimming cost V 5 bases and J 7 bases, with 12 bases left between them. CDR3 residues: CASSFQGLNIQYF. CDR3 DNA: TGTGCCAGTAGTTTTCAGGGACTTAACATTCAGTACTTC. The variable domain in full, with the rest retrieved from reference TRBV19 and TRBJ2-4, is DGGITQSPKYLFRKEGQNVTLSCEQNLNHDAMYWYRQDPGQGLRLIYYSQIVNDFQKGDIAEGYSVSREKKESFPLTVTSAQKNPTAFYLCASSFQGLNIQYFGAGTRLSVL.

Only a few counts were recorded for this clone. Other DNA sequences in the sample encode the same CDR3. This chain links TRBV9 with TRBJ2-3, with TRBD2 matching 9 bases. The trim removed 4 bases at V and 3 bases at J, leaving 3 bases unmatched. Germline lookup yields CDR1 SGDLS and CDR2 YYNGEE. The CDR3 consists of 14 residues. CDR3 amino acids: CASSSGLATDTQYF. The CDR3 DNA reads TGTGCCAGCAGCTCGGGACTAGCAACAGATACGCAGTATTTT.

This clone has ten or more counts. The rearrangement uses TRBV2 and TRBJ2-5; unclear D gene. V was trimmed by 4 bases and J by 2 bases, leaving 17 bases between them. This CDR3 has 16 residues. Per germline, CDR1 SNHLY and CDR2 FYNNEI. The CDR3 bases are TGTGCCAGCAGTGCCCGGGCATCAGCGCCTCAAGAGACCCAGTACTTC. Translation gives CASSARASAPQETQYF. The full variable domain, rest sourced from reference TRBV2 and TRBJ2-5, is EPEVTQTPSHQVTQMGQEVILRCVPISNHLYFYWYRQILGQKVEFLVSFYNNEISEKSEIFDDQFSVERPDGSNFTLKIRSTKLEDSAMYFCASSARASAPQETQYFGPGTRLLVL.

The chain has TRBV2 and TRBJ2-5; TRBD2 is a possible D gene (6 bases). The germline CDR1 and CDR2 sequences are SNHLY and FYNNEI. The CDR3 is 14 amino acids. V was shortened by 5 bases and J by 2 bases, with 12 bases between the two germline ends. CDR3 sequence reads: CASSTLRGQETQYF. Written as DNA, the CDR3 is TGTGCCAGCAGTACTTTACGGGGGCAAGAGACCCAGTACTTC. The complete variable domain, with remaining parts taken from reference TRBV2 and TRBJ2-5, reads EPEVTQTPSHQVTQMGQEVILRCVPISNHLYFYWYRQILGQKVEFLVSFYNNEISEKSEIFDDQFSVERPDGSNFTLKIRSTKLEDSAMYFCASSTLRGQETQYFGPGTRLLVL.

The V gene is TRBV19, the J gene TRBJ2-5; unclear D gene. This CDR3 spans 13 amino acids. Germline lookup yields CDR1 LNHDA and CDR2 SQIVND (reference sequence). V gave up 6 bases and J gave up 2 bases, with 10 bases separating them. The CDR3 loop reads CASSDGWQETQYF. CDR3 DNA: TGTGCCAGTAGCGACGGGTGGCAAGAGACCCAGTACTTC. Complete variable domain (other parts from reference TRBV19 and TRBJ2-5): DGGITQSPKYLFRKEGQNVTLSCEQNLNHDAMYWYRQDPGQGLRLIYYSQIVNDFQKGDIAEGYSVSREKKESFPLTVTSAQKNPTAFYLCASSDGWQETQYFGPGTRLLVL.

The V gene is TRBV28, the J gene TRBJ2-7, with 8 bases lining up with TRBD1. Germline CDR1 MDHEN, CDR2 SYDVKM. Trimming cost V 8 bases and J 6 bases; bases outside gene matches: 6. CDR3 length equals 12 residues. DNA of the CDR3: TGTGCCAGCGGACAGGGCGCGGGCGAGCAGTACTTC. Translated: CASGQGAGEQYF.

The chain employs TRBV7-9 and TRBJ2-1; 13 positions match TRBD2. CDR3 length: 12 amino acids. V was clipped by 5 bases and J by 14 bases; unmatched bases: 3. Germline loops: CDR1 SEHNR, CDR2 FQNEAQ (reference sequence). CDR3 loop: CASSAGLAGEFF. DNA for the CDR3: TGTGCCAGCAGCGCCGGACTAGCGGGAGAGTTCTTC.